This T cell receptor beta chain emerged from a study of cytomegalovirus exposure and HLA in healthy donors (dated by TCRdb to 2016 to 2017). Describing the broader study: According to a later analysis, the 100 to 150 validation repertoires were produced on the same platform as the 666 repertoires of the first cohort. The study was designed to test whether signatures of past pathogen exposure could be identified by cataloging public T cell receptors. Along with the roughly 670-subject first cohort, a separate validation cohort of over a hundred different subjects was used. High-throughput TCR immunosequencing, statistical association of individual TCRs with disease status, and machine learning were combined to predict cytomegalovirus infection status.

Here is what the overall study found, with its caveats: A later analysis had no HLA typing for the validation cohort, so co-occurrence there was scored across all 110 or so repertoires. Most TCR sequences were observed very rarely across donors, whereas some public TCRs were present in many individuals. According to the authors, the approach could potentially be generalized to other disease states and immunological phenotypes. Subsequent analysis determined that TCRs grouped into clusters in the first cohort also showed a tendency toward co-occurrence across the roughly 120 validation repertoires, and 85% to 95% of cluster scores exceeded 0. Three of the identified cytomegalovirus-associated TCR beta chains were confirmed in vitro to be specific for cytomegalovirus antigens. The study gave a list of some 150 TCR beta chains associated with cytomegalovirus. Cytomegalovirus status was reported to be diagnosed by the classifier with high specificity and sensitivity in both the original and validation cohorts.

Library generation was performed with the immunoSEQ multiplex PCR assay. Per the authors' processing: A statistical classification framework was developed to diagnose cytomegalovirus status using the catalog of TCR beta chain sequences. TCRdb re-hosts the immuneACCESS table, in-frame sequences only. Its copies lack some clones; in the studies checked, an unresolved V gene accounts for under half of them, and the cause for the rest is not known. V, J and clone size derive from that table, while D and trimming were established from the DNA sequence. A total of some 310,000 clones appear in this sample, nearly 90% of them only once. Around 0.91% of the sample comes from the top ten. Remarks on this clone: Its binding antigen is unknown. No quality values exist for individual bases; no much larger clone is one base distant.

From the cysteine through the phenylalanine, the CDR3 covers 17 amino acids. The kept DNA is CDR3 alone, 51 bases in frame from the first base. V is pruned by 5 bases and J by 4 bases, leaving 13 bases of the junction without a gene match. CDR1 and CDR2 (WNHNN, SYGVQD) derive from the germline V gene (reference sequence). Donors formed part of the validation cohort, which comprised over a hundred subjects and was distinct from the first cohort of 670 or so subjects. This TCR was recovered from a man younger than 40 in good health and CMV-seronegative. This sequence uses TRBV10-1 and TRBJ1-1; TRBD1 matches 10 bases in the middle. The sample taken for sequencing was PBMCs. The nucleotide sequence is TGCGCCAGCAGTCGGGCAAGGGACAGGGGTGTCGGCACTGAAGCTTTCTTT. Translated, it gives CASSRARDRGVGTEAFF.